These T cell receptor beta chains were read from a single sample in a study of blood T cell repertoires in COVID-19. Data came from immunoSEQ multiplex PCR; TCRdb stores just in-frame clones and leaves some out. The sample records 200,000 or so clones, about 87% being singletons. Sequenced: PBMCs or T cells enriched from blood (not recorded which). The receptors derive from a woman in her thirties who had recovered from COVID-19. CDR3s include the opening cysteine and the closing phenylalanine or tryptophan. A D gene is named only where the DNA matches it firmly. Rows may omit the clone size; those that give it use once, few, many or a size class.

J: TRBJ2-3
length: 14
size: once
V: TRBV11-3
D: -
CDR3: CASSLGGGTDTQYF
DNA: TGTGCCAGCAGCTTAGGCGGGGGCACAGATACGCAGTATTTT

J: TRBJ1-1
length: 12
size: -
V: TRBV19
D: -
CDR3: CASMGWNTEAFF
DNA: TGTGCCAGTATGGGCTGGAACACTGAAGCTTTCTTT

J: TRBJ1-2
length: 14
size: -
V: TRBV6-5
D: -
CDR3: CASARWAANYGYTF
DNA: TGTGCCAGCGCCAGATGGGCAGCTAACTATGGCTACACCTTC

J: TRBJ2-2
length: 13
size: -
V: TRBV6-6
D: -
CDR3: CASRSSGTGELFF
DNA: TGTGCCAGCAGGAGCAGCGGCACCGGGGAGCTGTTTTTT

J: TRBJ2-7
length: 13
size: -
V: TRBV6-2/TRBV6-3
D: -
CDR3: CASSSSSGYEQYF
DNA: TGTGCCAGCAGTTCATCCAGCGGCTACGAGCAGTACTTC

J: TRBJ1-1
length: 12
size: -
V: TRBV29-1
D: -
CDR3: CSAERMNTEAFF
DNA: TGCAGCGCTGAGCGAATGAACACTGAAGCTTTCTTT

J: TRBJ1-1
length: 13
size: -
V: TRBV11-3
D: -
CDR3: CASSLRGNTEAFF
DNA: TGTGCCAGCAGCTTAAGAGGGAACACTGAAGCTTTCTTT

J: TRBJ1-4
length: 16
size: -
V: TRBV4-2
D: -
CDR3: CASSQDGGTGNEKLFF
DNA: TGTGCCAGCAGCCAAGATGGCGGGACCGGGAATGAAAAACTGTTTTTT

J: TRBJ1-2
length: 13
size: -
V: TRBV9
D: TRBD1
CDR3: CASRGQEVDGYTF
DNA: TGTGCCAGCAGGGGACAGGAAGTCGATGGCTACACCTTC

J: TRBJ1-2
length: 16
size: -
V: TRBV7-2
D: TRBD1
CDR3: CASSLIGQGAHYGYTF
DNA: TGTGCCAGCAGCTTGATTGGACAGGGGGCCCACTATGGCTACACCTTC

J: TRBJ2-5
length: 16
size: few
V: TRBV5-5
D: -
CDR3: CASSLESFLDQETQYF
DNA: TGTGCCAGCAGCTTGGAGTCTTTCCTAGACCAAGAGACCCAGTACTTC

J: TRBJ2-1
length: 16
size: -
V: TRBV5-1
D: TRBD2
CDR3: CASSQAGGLTYNEQFF
DNA: TGCGCCAGCAGCCAGGCTGGGGGACTAACGTACAATGAGCAGTTCTTC

J: TRBJ1-1
length: 15
size: -
V: TRBV5-6
D: TRBD1
CDR3: CASSVSGTANTEAFF
DNA: TGTGCCAGCAGCGTTTCCGGGACAGCGAACACTGAAGCTTTCTTT

J: TRBJ1-2
length: 13
size: -
V: TRBV6-5
D: TRBD1
CDR3: CASRTGGNYGYTF
DNA: TGTGCCAGCAGGACAGGGGGTAACTATGGCTACACCTTC

J: TRBJ2-5
length: 15
size: -
V: TRBV7-2
D: TRBD2
CDR3: CASSFSSGVGETQYF
DNA: TGTGCCAGCAGCTTCTCTAGCGGGGTAGGGGAGACCCAGTACTTC

J: TRBJ1-5
length: 19
size: once
V: TRBV7-2
D: TRBD1
CDR3: CASSSTRDRVGNSNQPQHF
DNA: TGTGCCAGCAGCTCCACTAGAGACAGGGTTGGGAATAGCAATCAGCCCCAGCATTTT

J: TRBJ2-7
length: 13
size: once
V: TRBV25-1
D: -
CDR3: CASSDSVASGQYF
DNA: TGTGCCAGCAGTGACAGTGTGGCATCGGGGCAGTACTTC

J: TRBJ1-4
length: 15
size: -
V: TRBV7-2
D: -
CDR3: CASSLIPGVGEKLFF
DNA: TGTGCCAGCAGCTTAATCCCGGGGGTCGGGGAAAAACTGTTTTTT

J: TRBJ1-3
length: 15
size: once
V: TRBV6-6
D: -
CDR3: CASRDNRIEGNTIYF
DNA: TGTGCCAGCAGGGACAATCGGATCGAAGGGAACACCATATATTTT

J: TRBJ2-7
length: 14
size: once
V: TRBV4-2
D: TRBD2
CDR3: CASSQGGGNYEQYF
DNA: TGTGCCAGCAGCCAGGGCGGGGGTAACTACGAGCAGTACTTC

J: TRBJ2-3
length: 14
size: -
V: TRBV27
D: -
CDR3: CASMDQGYTDTQYF
DNA: TGTGCCAGCATGGATCAGGGTTACACAGATACGCAGTATTTT

J: TRBJ1-1
length: 13
size: -
V: TRBV5-4
D: -
CDR3: CASSLLGGTEAFF
DNA: TGTGCCAGCAGCTTGCTGGGGGGCACTGAAGCTTTCTTT

J: TRBJ1-1
length: 14
size: -
V: TRBV2
D: -
CDR3: CASSVDSRSIEAFF
DNA: TGTGCCAGCAGTGTGGACAGCAGGTCTATTGAAGCTTTCTTT

J: TRBJ1-2
length: 14
size: -
V: TRBV6-2/TRBV6-3
D: -
CDR3: CASSYFAGVDGYTF
DNA: TGTGCCAGCAGTTACTTTGCAGGGGTGGATGGCTACACCTTC

J: TRBJ2-5
length: 15
size: -
V: TRBV2
D: TRBD1
CDR3: CASRKWDRVLETQYF
DNA: TGTGCCAGCAGGAAATGGGACAGGGTGTTAGAGACCCAGTACTTC

J: TRBJ1-6
length: 12
size: -
V: TRBV28
D: -
CDR3: CASSPSGSPLHF
DNA: TGTGCCAGCAGTCCGTCCGGTTCACCCCTCCACTTT

J: TRBJ1-6
length: 15
size: -
V: TRBV6-2/TRBV6-3
D: -
CDR3: CASSYTRSITGSLHF
DNA: TGTGCCAGCAGTTACACCCGCTCAATCACAGGGTCTCTCCACTTT

J: TRBJ1-2
length: 14
size: few
V: TRBV9
D: TRBD1
CDR3: CASSVVGTGVGYTF
DNA: TGTGCCAGCAGCGTAGTAGGAACAGGGGTGGGCTACACCTTC

J: TRBJ1-2
length: 15
size: -
V: TRBV4-2
D: TRBD1
CDR3: CASSPKTQGDYGYTF
DNA: TGTGCCAGCAGTCCGAAAACACAGGGGGACTATGGCTACACCTTC

J: TRBJ2-5
length: 11
size: -
V: TRBV28
D: -
CDR3: CASRGLETQYF
DNA: TGTGCCAGCAGAGGACTGGAGACCCAGTACTTC

J: TRBJ1-1
length: 14
size: -
V: TRBV5-1
D: -
CDR3: CASSLDTGYAEAFF
DNA: TGCGCCAGCAGCCTTGACACGGGGTACGCTGAAGCTTTCTTT

J: TRBJ1-2
length: 15
size: -
V: TRBV4-3
D: TRBD1
CDR3: CASSQETGTNYGYTF
DNA: TGCGCCAGCAGCCAGGAGACAGGGACGAACTATGGCTACACCTTC

J: TRBJ2-7
length: 14
size: -
V: TRBV5-1
D: -
CDR3: CASSLSGRANEQYF
DNA: TGCGCCAGCAGCTTGTCCGGCAGGGCGAACGAGCAGTACTTC

J: TRBJ1-2
length: 13
size: -
V: TRBV29-1
D: -
CDR3: CSVPHDTHYGYTF
DNA: TGCAGCGTCCCACATGACACACACTATGGCTACACCTTC

J: TRBJ2-6
length: 17
size: -
V: TRBV7-2
D: TRBD1
CDR3: CASSLGQGASGANVLTF
DNA: TGTGCCAGCAGCTTAGGACAGGGGGCTTCTGGGGCCAACGTCCTGACTTTC

J: TRBJ1-5
length: 14
size: -
V: TRBV10-3
D: -
CDR3: CAIGLRVGDQPQHF
DNA: TGTGCCATCGGGTTAAGGGTAGGGGATCAGCCCCAGCATTTT

J: TRBJ2-5
length: 17
size: -
V: TRBV6-2/TRBV6-3
D: TRBD2
CDR3: CASSFVASGGRRETQYF
DNA: TGTGCCAGCAGTTTTGTAGCTAGCGGGGGCCGACGGGAGACCCAGTACTTC

J: TRBJ2-5
length: 14
size: once
V: TRBV5-8
D: TRBD1
CDR3: CASSSTGGQETQYF
DNA: TGTGCCAGCAGCTCGACAGGGGGTCAAGAGACCCAGTACTTC

J: TRBJ2-2
length: 16
size: -
V: TRBV4-3
D: -
CDR3: CASSQDSDSNTGELFF
DNA: TGCGCCAGCAGCCAAGATTCAGACTCGAACACCGGGGAGCTGTTTTTT

J: TRBJ2-5
length: 14
size: -
V: TRBV5-1
D: TRBD2
CDR3: CASSSGTSVETQYF
DNA: TGCGCCAGCAGCTCGGGGACTAGCGTGGAGACCCAGTACTTC

J: TRBJ1-1
length: 14
size: -
V: TRBV7-3
D: -
CDR3: CASIPTGSGTEAFF
DNA: TGTGCCAGCATCCCGACCGGGAGTGGCACTGAAGCTTTCTTT

J: TRBJ2-6
length: 19
size: -
V: TRBV2
D: -
CDR3: CASSEAHGAPRSGANVLTF
DNA: TGTGCCAGCAGTGAAGCGCATGGGGCCCCGAGGTCTGGGGCCAACGTCCTGACTTTC

J: TRBJ1-4
length: 15
size: -
V: TRBV6-6
D: -
CDR3: CASSYFDRYNEKLFF
DNA: TGTGCCAGCAGTTACTTTGACAGATATAATGAAAAACTGTTTTTT

J: TRBJ2-1
length: 13
size: -
V: TRBV5-5
D: -
CDR3: CASSPGDINEQFF
DNA: TGTGCCAGCAGCCCAGGGGACATCAATGAGCAGTTCTTC

J: TRBJ1-6
length: 13
size: -
V: TRBV7-2
D: TRBD1
CDR3: CASLRDRNSPLHF
DNA: TGTGCCAGCTTAAGGGACAGGAATTCACCCCTCCACTTT

J: TRBJ1-2
length: 14
size: -
V: TRBV6-5
D: -
CDR3: CASSYRRFGYGYTF
DNA: TGTGCCAGCAGTTATAGGAGGTTCGGCTATGGCTACACCTTC

J: TRBJ1-5
length: 15
size: -
V: TRBV6-5
D: -
CDR3: CASSYSPYSNQPQHF
DNA: TGTGCCAGCAGTTACTCCCCGTATAGCAATCAGCCCCAGCATTTT

J: TRBJ1-2
length: 14
size: -
V: TRBV5-1
D: -
CDR3: CASSSGGANYGYTF
DNA: TGCGCCAGCAGCTCGGGGGGAGCTAACTATGGCTACACCTTC

J: TRBJ1-2
length: 15
size: few
V: TRBV7-9
D: -
CDR3: CASSLNLAGSYGYTF
DNA: TGTGCCAGCAGCTTAAATTTGGCAGGGTCCTATGGCTACACCTTC

J: TRBJ1-4
length: 14
size: -
V: TRBV7-9
D: -
CDR3: CASSSSATNEKLFF
DNA: TGTGCCAGCAGCTCCAGTGCAACTAATGAAAAACTGTTTTTT

J: TRBJ1-2
length: 15
size: -
V: TRBV6-5
D: -
CDR3: CASSSRGGRPYGYTF
DNA: TGTGCCAGCAGTTCTCGTGGGGGGAGGCCCTATGGCTACACCTTC